This entry lists 29 T cell receptor beta chains sequenced from one sample in a study of blood T cell repertoires in COVID-19 (dated by TCRdb to between 2020 and 2021). The library was prepared using the immunoSEQ multiplex PCR assay. TCRdb's version of the immuneACCESS table is confined to in-frame rearrangements and falls short of the full clone set. An unresolved V gene accounts for under half of the shortfall where checked; the remainder is of unknown origin. Recorded for this sample are approximately 65,000 clones; less than 95% of them occurred a single time. 0.4% to 0.55% of the sample is taken by the ten largest. Sample: peripheral blood. The receptors stem from a man between 45 and 60 years old with COVID-19, enrolled during active disease.

The rearrangement links TRBV19 to TRBJ2-7; TRBD2 agrees at 7 bases. This CDR3 has 16 residues. Germline assignment: CDR1 LNHDA and CDR2 SQIVND (reference sequence). Unmatched junction bases numbered 13, after V lost 6 bases and J lost 2 bases. Written as DNA, the CDR3 is TGTGCCAGTAGCCCCACGTACTCGCGGGAGCCCTACGAGCAGTACTTC. It yields the protein CASSPTYSREPYEQYF.

The rearrangement joins TRBV9 to TRBJ2-1, with 9 bases lining up with TRBD1. Germline lookup yields CDR1 SGDLS and CDR2 YYNGEE. With 4 bases clipped from V and 8 bases from J, the junction kept 13 bases outside the gene matches. CDR3 length equals 16 residues. Written as DNA, the CDR3 is TGTGCCAGCAGCCCGAGGGACAGGGTCAACACATATGAGCAGTTCTTC. This codes for CASSPRDRVNTYEQFF.

The sample holds one count of this clone. The genes are TRBV27 and TRBJ1-5; TRBD1 agrees at 9 bases. CDR1 MNHEY and CDR2 SMNVEV come from the germline V gene (reference sequence). This CDR3 has 16 residues. V shed 6 bases, J shed 2 bases, and the junction held 8 bases outside the gene matches. CDR3 loop: CASRGTTGGGNQPQHF. The CDR3 nucleotides read TGTGCCAGCAGGGGGACCACAGGGGGCGGCAATCAGCCCCAGCATTTT.

This chain's CDR3 is CASSLRPGQGGTEAFF. The CDR3 DNA reads as TGTGCCAGCAGCCTCCGACCGGGACAGGGGGGCACTGAAGCTTTCTTT. The rearrangement links TRBV3-1 (or the pseudogene TRBV3-2) to TRBJ1-1; 11 bases match TRBD1. In germline, CDR1 is LGHDT, CDR2 YNNKEL (reference sequence). The CDR3 contains 16 residues. V lost 4 bases, J lost 4 bases, and 8 bases stayed unmatched.

Written as DNA, the CDR3 is TGTGCCAGTAGTCCACAGGGGAATGAGCAGTTCTTC. Its protein is CASSPQGNEQFF. The chain links TRBV19 to TRBJ2-1; 7 bases are shared with TRBD1. Germline V gene lookup returns CDR1 LNHDA and CDR2 SQIVND (reference sequence). V gave up 5 bases and J gave up 7 bases; unmatched junction bases: 2. This CDR3 is built from 12 residues.

This clone occurred once. The CDR3 DNA reads as TGCAGTGCTAGTGGGGCACTAGCGGGAGGAACCTACGAGCAGTACTTC. Translation: CSASGALAGGTYEQYF. The rearrangement links TRBV20-1 to TRBJ2-7, with 12 bases identical to TRBD2. The trim removed 3 bases at V and 2 bases at J, leaving 8 bases unmatched. The CDR3 contains 16 residues. CDR1 and CDR2 from the germline V gene are DFQATT and SNEGSKA (reference sequence).

This chain links TRBV11-2 with TRBJ2-7; D perhaps matches TRBD1 (6 bases). Germline loops: CDR1 SGHAT, CDR2 FQNNGV. The V and J ends lost 1 base and 5 bases respectively, with 27 bases between them. The CDR3 covers 19 residues. This CDR3 is CASSLGGPTGSATEDEQYF. CDR3 bases: TGTGCCAGCAGCTTAGGAGGCCCCACAGGGTCGGCTACTGAGGACGAGCAGTACTTC.

V and J are TRBV5-1 and TRBJ1-1; D gene ambiguous. The CDR3 is 14 residues long. Germline V CDR1 and CDR2: SGHRS, YFSETQ. Between the trimmed V and J ends, which lost 0 bases and 1 base, there was a span of 7 bases. The CDR3 loop is CASSLVARNTEAFF. As DNA, the CDR3 is TGCGCCAGCAGCTTGGTCGCCAGGAACACTGAAGCTTTCTTT.

The gene calls are TRBV27 and TRBJ1-2; D might be TRBD1 (5 bases). The CDR3 runs 13 residues. Germline CDR1 is MNHEY and CDR2 is SMNVEV (reference sequence). Trimming took off 9 bases at V and 6 bases at J, with 17 bases between the two ends. CDR3 region: CASSSGPGDGYTF. The CDR3 DNA reads TGTGCCAGTAGCTCGGGCCCGGGGGATGGCTACACCTTC.

The rearrangement links TRBV5-6 to TRBJ2-5; no clear D. The CDR3 covers 12 residues. The germline V and J ends were trimmed by 4 bases and 7 bases, with 11 bases remaining between them. Per germline, CDR1 SGHDT and CDR2 YYEEEE. The CDR3, as DNA: TGTGCCAGCAGCCAGCTACCGGGGACCCAGTACTTC. The encoded protein is CASSQLPGTQYF.

The gene calls are TRBV20-1 and TRBJ2-7; unclear D gene. Germline V gives CDR1 DFQATT, CDR2 SNEGSKA (reference sequence). The CDR3 has 11 amino acids. The germline V and J ends were trimmed by 2 bases and 3 bases, with 5 bases remaining between them. The CDR3 reads CSARSYYEQYF. CDR3 DNA: TGCAGTGCTAGATCCTACTACGAGCAGTACTTC.

In this sample, this clone turned up once. The CDR3: CASSQDRLSYNEQFF. DNA for the CDR3: TGTGCCAGCAGCCAAGACCGACTCTCCTACAATGAGCAGTTCTTC. V usage is TRBV4-2 and J usage is TRBJ2-1; D uncertain. Trimming cost V 0 bases and J 0 bases, with 6 bases left between them. CDR1 and CDR2 from the germline V gene are LGHNA and YNFKEQ. The CDR3 runs 15 residues.

The chain has TRBV15 and TRBJ2-7; D is unclear. There are 13 residues in the CDR3. Trimming left V 5 bases short and J 6 bases short, with 14 bases between. Germline V gene data show CDR1 as LNHNV and CDR2 as YYDKDF (reference sequence). CDR3 DNA: TGTGCCACCAGCCCACGAAGTTCAGGCGAGCAGTACTTC. This gives the protein CATSPRSSGEQYF.

This clone has a single count. This chain joins TRBV7-2 and TRBJ2-3; tentatively, D is TRBD2 (6 bases). Germline CDR1 and CDR2: SGHTA and FQGNSA. The CDR3 contains 14 residues. V dropped 5 bases and J dropped 6 bases, with 15 bases sitting between them. The CDR3 sequence is CASSPVRGGDTQYF. The CDR3 coding sequence is TGTGCCAGCAGCCCCGTGCGGGGAGGTGATACGCAGTATTTT.

J is TRBJ2-3 and V is TRBV28, with D unresolved. Germline CDR1 is MDHEN and CDR2 is SYDVKM. The ends were cut back, 6 bases at V and 2 bases at J, with 12 bases in the middle. The CDR3 is 14 residues long. The CDR3 sequence: CASRMETSTDTQYF. The DNA for the CDR3 is TGTGCCAGCAGGATGGAGACCTCCACAGATACGCAGTATTTT.

The genes are TRBV9 and TRBJ2-3, with D possibly matching TRBD2 (6 bases). Trimming took 0 bases from V and 2 from J, leaving 10 bases between them. The CDR3 covers 15 residues. Germline V gene lookup returns CDR1 SGDLS and CDR2 YYNGEE. Here the CDR3 DNA reads TGTGCCAGCAGCGTAGTATCTAGCGTCACAGATACGCAGTATTTT. Translation gives CASSVVSSVTDTQYF.

As DNA, the CDR3 is TGCGCCAGCGGGCCTTCGACAGGGACTAATTCACCCCTCCACTTT. Translated, it gives CASGPSTGTNSPLHF. V is TRBV5-1 and J is TRBJ1-6, with 7 bases fitting TRBD1. V was clipped by 7 bases and J by 6 bases; unmatched bases: 10. The CDR3 totals 15 residues. The V gene's germline CDR1 is SGHRS and CDR2 YFSETQ.

The chain recombines TRBV28 with TRBJ2-1; TRBD2 agrees at 14 bases. Germline V gene sequence: CDR1 MDHEN, CDR2 SYDVKM. There are 15 residues in the CDR3. Trimming took 6 bases from V and 12 from J; bases not matched to a gene: 10. CDR3 bases: TGTGCCAGCAGATTCGGGACTAGCGGGAGCGGGGGGCAGTTCTTC. This gives the protein CASRFGTSGSGGQFF.

V gene TRBV15 combines with J gene TRBJ2-5; 7 bases fit TRBD1. The CDR3 totals 15 residues. With 4 bases clipped from V and 3 bases from J, the junction kept 8 bases outside the gene matches. Germline V CDR1 and CDR2: LNHNV, YYDKDF (reference sequence). CDR3: CATSILGQAKETQYF. The CDR3 nucleotides read TGTGCCACCAGCATCCTAGGACAGGCCAAAGAGACCCAGTACTTC. The full variable domain, with the rest looked up from reference TRBV15 and TRBJ2-5, is DAMVIQNPRYQVTQFGKPVTLSCSQTLNHNVMYWYQQKSSQAPKLLFHYYDKDFNNEADTPDNFQSRRPNTSFCFLDIRSPGLGDTAMYLCATSILGQAKETQYFGPGTRLLVL.

This rearrangement joins TRBV7-2 to TRBJ2-3; TRBD2 matches at 9 bases. CDR1 is SGHTA and CDR2 is FQGNSA in the germline V gene. V dropped 5 bases and J dropped 0; count of bases not matched to a gene: 3. CDR3 length equals 15 residues. This CDR3 reads CASSLTSGSTDTQYF. CDR3 nucleotides: TGTGCCAGCAGCCTGACTAGCGGTAGCACAGATACGCAGTATTTT.

The gene calls are TRBV24-1 and TRBJ2-1; 9 nucleotides align to TRBD2. CDR3 length: 14 residues. J was trimmed by 7 bases and V by 6 bases; bases with no gene match: 6. The germline V gene encodes CDR1 KGHDR and CDR2 SFDVKD. The CDR3 DNA follows: TGTGCCACCAGTAACAGCGGGAGGATTAATGAGCAGTTCTTC. Its protein product is CATSNSGRINEQFF.

V and J are TRBV12-3 or TRBV12-4 and TRBJ2-1, with D unclear. The CDR3 sequence is 13 residues long. V lost 2 bases to trimming and J lost 4 bases, with 6 bases between them. The CDR3 coding sequence is TGTGCCAGCAGTTTATCCCAGTACAATGAGCAGTTCTTC. Amino acid sequence: CASSLSQYNEQFF.

This clone was recorded once. Here the CDR3 DNA reads TGTGCCAGCAGTTTAGACTGGAGCACAGATACGCAGTATTTT. This encodes CASSLDWSTDTQYF. The rearrangement joins TRBV6-5 to TRBJ2-3; D ambiguous. Deletions cut 4 bases from V and 0 bases from J, with 8 bases between. CDR3 size: 14 residues. Germline assignment: CDR1 MNHEY and CDR2 SVGAGI.

The chain combines TRBV10-3 with TRBJ1-1; D is uncertain. With 6 bases removed from V and 0 bases from J, the gap between germline ends came to 8 bases. Per the germline V gene, CDR1 is ENHRY and CDR2 is SYGVKD. This CDR3 is 13 amino acids long. CDR3 sequence (DNA): TGTGCCATCAGAAGAGACATGAACACTGAAGCTTTCTTT. Translating gives CAIRRDMNTEAFF.

The chain carries TRBV21-1 and TRBJ1-4; TRBD1 reflects the table's D call only, with no check against the DNA. TRBV21-1 is termed a pseudogene. The CDR3 runs to 13 residues. The CDR3 is CASSMGQNEKLFF. DNA of the CDR3: TGTGCCAGCAGCATGGGACAAAATGAAAAACTGTTTTTT.

To note about this clone: One end of the junction varies from germline; a read error may be responsible. This chain connects TRBV29-1 to TRBJ2-3; TRBD1 matches at 7 bases. Per the germline V gene, CDR1 is SQVTM and CDR2 is ANQGSEA. CDR3 length: 14 residues. CDR3 amino acids: CSVGEGQSTDTQYF. CDR3 coding DNA: TGCAGCGTTGGAGAGGGACAGAGCACTGATACGCAGTATTTT.

V and J are TRBV6-4 and TRBJ1-3; 7 nucleotides line up with TRBD1. The CDR3 covers 15 residues. CDR1 and CDR2 from the germline V gene are MRHNA and SNTAGT. With V trimmed by 6 bases and J by 2 bases, 7 bases remained unmatched. CDR3 in amino acids: CASRRAGGPGNTIYF. The DNA of the CDR3 is TGTGCCAGCAGGAGGGCAGGGGGGCCTGGAAACACCATATATTTT.

The genes are TRBV3-1 (or the pseudogene TRBV3-2) and TRBJ2-7; 8 bases fit TRBD1. Trimming cost V 1 base and J 4 bases; bases outside gene matches: 9. The CDR3 totals 16 residues. Germline lookup yields CDR1 LGHDT and CDR2 YNNKEL (reference sequence). CDR3 loop: CASSQGAGGVGYEQYF. CDR3 nucleotides: TGTGCCAGCAGCCAAGGTGCAGGGGGCGTGGGTTACGAGCAGTACTTC.

This chain joins TRBV7-2 and TRBJ2-7; 14 bases are shared with TRBD2. V trimming: 5 bases; J trimming: 4 bases; junction bases outside the gene matches: 10. Germline V gene sequence: CDR1 SGHTA, CDR2 FQGNSA. CDR3 length: 17 amino acids. The chain's CDR3 is CASSQTGTSGRTYEQYF. DNA of the CDR3: TGTGCCAGCAGCCAAACCGGGACTAGCGGGAGAACGTACGAGCAGTACTTC.